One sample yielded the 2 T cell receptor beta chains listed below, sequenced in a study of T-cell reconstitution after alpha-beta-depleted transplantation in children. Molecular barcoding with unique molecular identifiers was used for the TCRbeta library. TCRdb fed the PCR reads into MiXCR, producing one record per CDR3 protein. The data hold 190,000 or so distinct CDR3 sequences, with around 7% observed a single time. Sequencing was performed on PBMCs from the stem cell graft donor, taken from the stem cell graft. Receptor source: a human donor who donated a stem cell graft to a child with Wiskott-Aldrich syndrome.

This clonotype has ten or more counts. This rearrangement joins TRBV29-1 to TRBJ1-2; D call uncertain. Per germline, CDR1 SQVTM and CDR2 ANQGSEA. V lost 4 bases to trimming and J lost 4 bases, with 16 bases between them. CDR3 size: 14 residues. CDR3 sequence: CSVVSAAGGYGYTF. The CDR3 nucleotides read TGCAGCGTTGTATCGGCGGCCGGTGGCTATGGCTACACCTTC.

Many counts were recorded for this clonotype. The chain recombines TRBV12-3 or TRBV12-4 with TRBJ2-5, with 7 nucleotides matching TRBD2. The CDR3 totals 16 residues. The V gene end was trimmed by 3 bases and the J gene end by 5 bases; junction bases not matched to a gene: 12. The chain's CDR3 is CASSFRVAGLRETQYF. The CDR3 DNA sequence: TGTGCCAGCAGTTTCCGGGTAGCGGGCCTCCGGGAGACCCAGTACTTC.